These 3 T cell receptor beta chains were sequenced from one sample in a study of cytomegalovirus exposure and HLA in healthy donors (dated by TCRdb to the late 2010s). The protocol used for the library was the immunoSEQ multiplex PCR assay. A mixture of 60 forward primers for TCR Vbeta segments and 13 reverse primers for TCR Jbeta segments was used in the multiplex PCR. Entries here come from immuneACCESS through TCRdb and include only in-frame sequences with V and J called. Some clones fail to appear in such tables; in the studies checked, an unresolved V gene covers under half of the shortfall, and the cause of the remainder is unknown. This sample comprises 100,000 to 150,000 clones, around 70% of them detected only once. The ten largest make up 5.5% to 8.5% of the sample. The sample consisted of PBMCs. The origin of the receptors is a male donor in good health and CMV-seronegative.

The chain carries TRBV14 and TRBJ1-2; 7 positions agree with TRBD1. CDR1 is SGHDN and CDR2 is FVKESK in the germline V gene. This CDR3 is 12 amino acids long. The V and J ends lost 9 bases and 5 bases, in that order; junction bases with no gene match: 6. CDR3 loop: CASRQGGYGYTF. Here the CDR3 DNA reads TGTGCCAGTCGACAGGGAGGATATGGCTACACCTTC.

The CDR3 is CATTTSGRADTQYF. For the CDR3, the DNA is TGTGCCACCACGACTAGCGGGAGAGCAGATACGCAGTATTTT. V gene TRBV28 combines with J gene TRBJ2-3; 12 bases match TRBD2. With 10 bases clipped from V and 4 bases from J, the junction kept 6 bases outside the gene matches. The CDR3 is made up of 14 amino acids. The V gene's germline CDR1 is MDHEN and CDR2 SYDVKM.

The chain links TRBV11-2 to TRBJ1-2; 9 bases agree with TRBD1. Germline CDR1 is SGHAT and CDR2 is FQNNGV. The CDR3 is 15 residues long. The V gene end was trimmed by 1 base and the J gene end by 4 bases; junction bases not matched to a gene: 4. The CDR3 DNA sequence: TGTGCCAGCAGCTTAGCAACAGGGGGCGGCTATGGCTACACCTTC. Translation gives CASSLATGGGYGYTF.